This TCR beta chain was sequenced in a study of regulatory T cells in long-lasting Graves disease. V was pared by 0 bases and J by 3 bases, with 6 bases between. The CDR3 runs to 14 residues. The germline V gene has CDR1 SGHAT and CDR2 FQNNGV. Arm-PCR of CDR3 regions with iRepertoire HTBI primers generated TCR beta libraries. TCRdb independently ran MiXCR on the multiplex PCR reads; one entry per CDR3 protein. The sample has 550,000 to 700,000 distinct CDR3 sequences, roughly a sixth seen once; the top ten hold around 12%. Time point in this sample: newly diagnosed GD, antithyroid drugs for less than 3 months. Extracted PBMC RNA gave rise to the TCR library. A further study also used this sample, focusing on T cells in Graves' hyperthyroidism and ophthalmopathy.

The V and J genes are TRBV11-2 and TRBJ1-3; D gene ambiguous. Here the sequenced sample was peripheral blood mononuclear cells (PBMCs), taken at new diagnosis, from a patient treated with antithyroid drugs. The receptor comes from a man between 18 and 29 years old with Graves disease. The CDR3 DNA sequence: TGTGCCAGCAGCTTAGATGGCGGTGGAAACACCATATATTTT. Encoded protein: CASSLDGGGNTIYF. Using reference TRBV11-2 and TRBJ1-3 for the parts outside the CDR3, the full variable domain is EAGVAQSPRYKIIEKRQSVAFWCNPISGHATLYWYQQILGQGPKLLIQFQNNGVVDDSQLPKDRFSAERLKGVDSTLKIQPAKLEDSAVYLCASSLDGGGNTIYFGEGSWLTVV.